Following are 25 T cell receptor beta chains from one sample sequenced in a study of CXCR3-negative and CXCR3-positive naive CD8 T cells. Antigen specificity for these receptors is unknown. Whole-study results and caveats: More hydrophobic TRB CDR3s occurred in CXCR3-positive than in CXCR3-negative naive cells.

The method, 5' RACE with UMI labels, was used to prepare the TRB cDNA libraries. TCRdb reprocessed the 5' RACE reads and reports one entry per CDR3 protein, with no DNA. The sample data list roughly 130,000 distinct CDR3 sequences. The specimen was naive CXCR3+ CD8+ T cells from blood. The subset: CD45RO-CCR7+CD27+CD95- naive CD8+ T cells expressing CXCR3 (TNR3+). The source is a human donor in good health. Some clones in this sample may be carry-over from other donors' samples.

This rearrangement joins TRBV11-2 to TRBJ2-5; TCRdb's D gene call, TRBD1, goes unchecked for lack of DNA. The CDR3 is 14 residues long. Germline V lookup: CDR1 SGHAT, CDR2 FQNNGV. The CDR3: CASSLVGPQETQYF.

The chain uses TRBV6-6 and TRBJ2-3; without DNA, the TCRdb call of TRBD1 cannot be checked. Germline V CDR1 and CDR2: MNHNY, SVGAGI (reference sequence). This CDR3 spans 13 amino acids. CDR3 residues: CASRAPGTDTQYF.

The V gene is TRBV20-1, the J gene TRBJ2-1. CDR3 length equals 15 residues. Germline values: CDR1 DFQATT, CDR2 SNEGSKA (reference sequence). The CDR3 region is CSAKESASYWNEQFF.

The rearrangement uses TRBV6-6 and TRBJ2-3. The CDR3 length is 13 residues. Germline CDR1 and CDR2: MNHNY and SVGAGI (reference sequence). The CDR3 reads CASSALASDTQYF.

This chain uses TRBV4-1 with TRBJ2-7; TCRdb designates TRBD2, a call that cannot be tested without DNA. Germline V lookup: CDR1 MGHRA, CDR2 YSYEKL. There are 16 residues in the CDR3. The CDR3 loop is CASSQDLVWRAYEQYF.

V is TRBV29-1 and J is TRBJ2-1; TCRdb outputs TRBD1, but without DNA this stays unchecked. The CDR3 sequence is 14 residues long. Germline V lookup: CDR1 SQVTM, CDR2 ANQGSEA. This chain's CDR3 is CSVPWDGGPNEQFF.

The chain combines TRBV14 with TRBJ2-5; TCRdb proposes TRBD2, but this gene call is untestable without DNA. Germline assignment: CDR1 SGHDN and CDR2 FVKESK. The CDR3 extends over 15 amino acids. The chain's CDR3 is CASSQAYREQETQYF.

This CDR3 reads CASRGPGPPQEQFF. This chain joins TRBV14 and TRBJ2-1; as DNA is missing, the TRBD1 call by TCRdb cannot be tested. The CDR3 is made up of 14 amino acids. Per the germline V gene, CDR1 is SGHDN and CDR2 is FVKESK.

The rearrangement joins TRBV6-2 or TRBV6-3 to TRBJ2-3; the D call of TRBD2 rests on TCRdb alone, since no DNA is present to check it. CDR1 and CDR2 from the germline V gene are MNHEY and SVGEGT. The CDR3 runs 15 residues. CDR3 region: CASRDPGGRTDTQYF.

This chain connects TRBV29-1 to TRBJ2-1. Germline CDR1 reads SQVTM; CDR2 reads ANQGSEA. The CDR3 covers 12 residues. The CDR3 spells CSVVAYDNEQFF.

The chain combines TRBV7-9 with TRBJ1-2; TCRdb returns TRBD1, unconfirmable since there is no DNA. This CDR3 is built from 13 residues. CDR1 is SEHNR, CDR2 FQNEAQ, per germline (reference sequence). The CDR3 sequence is CASGDRINYGYTF.

The gene calls are TRBV28 and TRBJ2-3. The CDR3 spans 14 residues. Germline CDR1 and CDR2: MDHEN and SYDVKM. The chain's CDR3 is CASSSRHNTDTQYF.

The chain employs TRBV20-1 and TRBJ2-7; the D gene TCRdb calls, TRBD2, cannot be checked with no DNA. The germline CDR1 and CDR2 sequences are DFQATT and SNEGSKA (reference sequence). The CDR3 length is 16 residues. CDR3 amino acids: CSARDRLAGLAYEQYF.

The chain couples TRBV12-3 or TRBV12-4 to TRBJ2-5. There are 15 residues in the CDR3. The CDR3: CASSLSPGQVEAQYF.

V is TRBV28 and J is TRBJ1-4; absent DNA, TCRdb's TRBD1 call cannot be checked. Germline lookup yields CDR1 MDHEN and CDR2 SYDVKM. The CDR3 has 15 residues. The CDR3 loop reads CASRASTGRNEKLFF.

The V gene is TRBV9, the J gene TRBJ2-7; as DNA is missing, the TRBD1 call by TCRdb cannot be tested. The CDR3 is 14 amino acids. Per germline, CDR1 SGDLS and CDR2 YYNGEE. CDR3 sequence: CASSGAGGIYEQYF.

V usage is TRBV4-3 and J usage is TRBJ2-1. This CDR3 has 16 amino acids. Germline CDR1 reads LGHNA; CDR2 reads YSLEER. CDR3 in amino acids: CASSRTTVISYNEQFF.

The chain is built from TRBV20-1 and TRBJ1-5; TCRdb gives TRBD1 as the D gene, but with no DNA this cannot be confirmed. The germline V gene has CDR1 DFQATT and CDR2 SNEGSKA (reference sequence). This CDR3 is built from 16 residues. The CDR3: CSASPIGQGFNQPQHF.

The chain combines TRBV6-2 or TRBV6-3 with TRBJ1-1. The CDR3 consists of 14 residues. Germline V lookup: CDR1 MNHEY, CDR2 SVGEGT. CDR3 sequence: CASSYSELNTEAFF.

This sequence joins TRBV9 and TRBJ2-3; with no DNA, the TCRdb D assignment of TRBD1 cannot be verified. Germline V gene data show CDR1 as SGDLS and CDR2 as YYNGEE. The CDR3 covers 13 residues. CDR3 residues: CASRGAGTDTQYF.

This chain uses TRBV28 with TRBJ1-5. The CDR3 has 12 amino acids. From germline, CDR1 is MDHEN and CDR2 SYDVKM. The CDR3 reads CASAYRDQPQHF.

The rearrangement joins TRBV12-3 or TRBV12-4 to TRBJ2-5; with no DNA, the TCRdb D assignment of TRBD1 cannot be verified. This CDR3 is 11 amino acids long. The CDR3 loop is CASTPGETQYF.

The chain joins TRBV7-3 to TRBJ2-1; the D call from TCRdb, TRBD1, cannot be confirmed without DNA. The CDR3 sequence is 14 residues long. Germline CDR1 and CDR2: SGHTA and FQGTGA. The CDR3 is CASSSGQGLNEQFF.

The chain is built from TRBV18 and TRBJ1-1. This CDR3 comprises 12 residues. Germline V gives CDR1 KGHSH, CDR2 LQKENI. CDR3 protein: CASSPRNTEAFF.

The gene calls are TRBV19 and TRBJ2-1; the D call of TRBD1 rests on TCRdb alone, since no DNA is present to check it. The CDR3 loop spans 12 amino acids. CDR1 and CDR2 (germline): LNHDA, SQIVND (reference sequence). This CDR3 is CATLTGMDEQFF.